These T cell receptor beta chains were read from a single sample in a study of neurological immune-mediated disorders. TCRdb redid the calling of the 5' RACE reads with MiXCR, one entry per CDR3 protein. The sample has under 45,000 distinct CDR3 sequences, roughly an eighth seen once; the top ten hold 0.95% to 1.5%. Sequenced material: PBMCs. The receptors come from a female donor in good health. CDR3s include the opening cysteine and the closing phenylalanine or tryptophan. A D gene is named only where the DNA matches it firmly. Clone sizes are given selectively: once, few, many, or a class where the clone is expanded.

J | size | D | V | CDR3 | DNA
TRBJ1-5 | few | . | TRBV5-4 | CASSFQGSNQPQHF | TGTGCCAGCAGCTTTCAGGGAAGCAATCAGCCCCAGCATTTT
TRBJ1-4 | . | . | TRBV5-1 | CASSSVDRTTNEKLFF | TGCGCCAGCAGCTCGGTTGACAGAACAACTAATGAAAAACTGTTTTTT
TRBJ2-5 | many | . | TRBV5-1 | CASRRSVQETQYF | TGCGCCAGCAGACGTTCGGTACAAGAGACCCAGTACTTC
TRBJ2-2 | many | TRBD1 | TRBV7-7 | CASSSDRGPGELFF | TGTGCTAGCAGCTCGGACAGGGGGCCCGGGGAGCTGTTTTTT
TRBJ2-7 | many | . | TRBV20-1 | CSAQPGGGGPYEQYF | TGCAGTGCGCAACCCGGAGGGGGGGGGCCTTACGAGCAGTACTTC
TRBJ2-3 | many | . | TRBV6-5 | CASSRQAGITQYF | TGTGCCAGCAGTCGACAGGCTGGTATTACGCAGTATTTT
TRBJ2-2 | few | . | TRBV2 | CASILAGELFF | TGTGCCAGCATTCTCGCCGGGGAGCTGTTTTTT
TRBJ2-3 | many | . | TRBV3-1 | CASSHRGTDTQYF | TGTGCCAGCAGCCACCGCGGCACAGATACGCAGTATTTT
TRBJ1-4 | many | TRBD1 | TRBV20-1 | CSAPGTGGATNEKLFF | TGCAGTGCCCCCGGAACAGGGGGCGCGACTAATGAAAAACTGTTTTTT
TRBJ1-2 | . | . | TRBV7-9 | CASSLKLGVDGDGYTF | TGTGCCAGCAGCTTAAAACTGGGGGTGGATGGGGATGGCTACACCTTC
TRBJ2-2 | . | . | TRBV18 | CASSPQGNTGELFF | TGTGCCAGCTCACCACAGGGGAACACCGGGGAGCTGTTTTTT
TRBJ1-5 | many | . | TRBV5-1 | CASSAPRGSDQPQHF | TGCGCCAGCAGCGCCCCACGTGGGAGCGATCAGCCCCAGCATTTT
TRBJ1-2 | many | TRBD1 | TRBV20-1 | CSAREQGRANGYTF | TGCAGTGCTAGAGAACAGGGGCGAGCTAATGGCTACACCTTC
TRBJ1-2 | many | . | TRBV3-1 | CASSPRQRSGYTF | TGTGCCAGCAGCCCTCGACAGCGGAGTGGCTACACCTTC
TRBJ1-1 | many | . | TRBV5-1 | CASSLGGTYTEAFF | TGCGCCAGCAGCTTGGGGGGGACCTACACTGAAGCTTTCTTT
TRBJ2-7 | . | TRBD1 | TRBV20-1 | CSARPGQTYEQYF | TGCAGTGCCCGACCGGGACAGACCTACGAGCAGTACTTC
TRBJ1-1 | many | . | TRBV18 | CASSPSLGVVNTEAFF | TGTGCCAGCTCACCCTCGTTGGGGGTGGTGAACACTGAAGCTTTCTTT
TRBJ2-7 | few | TRBD1 | TRBV5-1 | CASSGTGDSGEQYF | TGCGCCAGCAGCGGGACAGGGGATAGTGGCGAGCAGTACTTC
TRBJ1-1 | many | . | TRBV15 | CATSRRGGRLNTEAFF | TGTGCCACCAGCAGACGGGGGGGGCGCTTGAACACTGAAGCTTTCTTT
TRBJ1-1 | many | . | TRBV25-1 | CASIPLGSPVAEAFF | TGTGCCAGCATCCCCCTTGGGAGCCCGGTGGCTGAAGCTTTCTTT
TRBJ2-5 | . | . | TRBV3-1 | CASSLRGSETQYF | TGTGCCAGCAGCCTCCGAGGGTCGGAGACCCAGTACTTC
TRBJ2-1 | many | . | TRBV5-1 | CASSLSGTPNEQFF | TGCGCCAGCAGCTTGTCCGGGACTCCTAATGAGCAGTTCTTC
TRBJ2-7 | many | TRBD1 | TRBV5-1 | CASRVGTGGYEQYF | TGCGCCAGCAGAGTCGGGACAGGGGGCTACGAGCAGTACTTC
TRBJ2-5 | many | TRBD2 | TRBV10-3 | CAISGLAGMETQYF | TGTGCCATCAGTGGGCTAGCGGGAATGGAGACCCAGTACTTC
TRBJ2-4 | many | . | TRBV20-1 | CSAPPAKNIQYF | TGCAGTGCCCCCCCAGCCAAAAACATTCAGTACTTC
TRBJ2-1 | medium-sized | . | TRBV5-1 | CASSLSLQSYNEQFF | TGCGCCAGCAGCTTGAGTCTTCAGTCCTACAATGAGCAGTTCTTC
TRBJ1-5 | many | . | TRBV5-8 | CASSLVLRSLNNQPQHF | TGTGCCAGCAGCTTGGTTTTGCGGAGCCTGAACAATCAGCCCCAGCATTTT
TRBJ2-1 | many | . | TRBV20-1 | CSARDGTGTSYNEQFF | TGCAGTGCTAGAGATGGTACCGGGACCTCCTACAATGAGCAGTTCTTC
TRBJ1-5 | many | TRBD1 | TRBV4-2 | CASSQGGTGGGGHQPQHF | TGTGCCAGCAGCCAAGGCGGGACAGGGGGCGGGGGACATCAGCCCCAGCATTTT
TRBJ2-5 | many | . | TRBV5-4 | CASSQGEIQETQYF | TGTGCCAGCAGCCAGGGCGAAATCCAAGAGACCCAGTACTTC
TRBJ2-6 | many | TRBD1 | TRBV5-1 | CASSAQGRGANVLTF | TGCGCCAGCAGCGCACAGGGGCGAGGGGCCAACGTCCTGACTTTC
TRBJ2-7 | many | . | TRBV5-1 | CASSMTGTAFPEQYF | TGCGCCAGCAGCATGACCGGGACGGCTTTTCCCGAGCAGTACTTC
TRBJ2-7 | many | . | TRBV9 | CAILREQYF | TGTGCCATCCTCAGGGAGCAGTACTTC
TRBJ2-1 | many | . | TRBV11-2 | CASSQAGSTYNEQFF | TGTGCCAGCAGCCAAGCAGGGAGCACCTACAATGAGCAGTTCTTC
TRBJ1-1 | few | . | TRBV5-1 | CASGTAMNTEAFF | TGCGCCAGTGGGACGGCGATGAACACTGAAGCTTTCTTT
TRBJ2-3 | many | TRBD2 | TRBV7-3 | CASSLGLAGWGDTQYF | TGTGCCAGCAGCCTGGGTCTAGCGGGCTGGGGAGATACGCAGTATTTT
TRBJ2-5 | many | . | TRBV29-1 | CSVVGGAGTQYF | TGCAGCGTCGTTGGTGGGGCTGGGACCCAGTACTTC
TRBJ2-1 | many | TRBD2 | TRBV7-3 | CASSLGSGTSVAEQFF | TGTGCCAGCAGCTTGGGCTCAGGGACTAGCGTCGCTGAGCAGTTCTTC
TRBJ1-1 | many | . | TRBV6-5 | CASTPPQGTEAFF | TGTGCCAGCACTCCCCCCCAGGGAACTGAAGCTTTCTTT
TRBJ1-4 | many | . | TRBV5-1 | CASSGSGGIDEKLFF | TGCGCCAGCAGCGGTTCCGGGGGGATTGATGAAAAACTGTTTTTT
TRBJ1-1 | many | TRBD1 | TRBV7-9 | CASSSYRGPGANTEAFF | TGTGCCAGCAGCTCTTACAGGGGGCCAGGGGCGAACACTGAAGCTTTCTTT
TRBJ1-1 | . | . | TRBV5-1 | CASVQAPGVNTEAFF | TGCGCCAGTGTCCAAGCCCCAGGGGTGAACACTGAAGCTTTCTTT
TRBJ2-1 | . | . | TRBV7-9 | CASSSTSDRAVMYGQFF | TGTGCCAGCAGCTCCACCTCGGATAGGGCAGTGATGTATGGGCAGTTCTTC
TRBJ2-4 | many | TRBD2 | TRBV5-1 | CASSPAGGIAKNIQYF | TGCGCCAGCAGCCCTGCGGGGGGCATAGCCAAAAACATTCAGTACTTC
TRBJ2-7 | many | TRBD1 | TRBV10-3 | CAISGGTGLHEQYF | TGTGCCATCAGTGGGGGGACAGGGCTTCACGAGCAGTACTTC
TRBJ2-7 | many | . | TRBV30 | CAWSVGSGYAYEQYF | TGTGCCTGGAGTGTAGGGTCGGGGTATGCCTACGAGCAGTACTTC
TRBJ1-6 | many | . | TRBV5-1 | CASSQGAEAYSPLHF | TGCGCCAGCAGCCAGGGAGCAGAGGCCTATTCACCCCTCCACTTT
TRBJ1-1 | many | . | TRBV5-1 | CASSLVQRTEAFF | TGCGCCAGCAGCTTGGTACAGCGCACTGAAGCTTTCTTT
TRBJ2-3 | many | TRBD1 | TRBV12-3/TRBV12-4 | CASSRLRDRARDTQYF | TGTGCCAGCAGTCGCCTACGGGACAGGGCAAGAGATACGCAGTATTTT
TRBJ2-5 | many | TRBD1 | TRBV11-3 | CASSPGTGPAQETQYF | TGTGCCAGCAGCCCCGGGACAGGACCCGCCCAAGAGACCCAGTACTTC